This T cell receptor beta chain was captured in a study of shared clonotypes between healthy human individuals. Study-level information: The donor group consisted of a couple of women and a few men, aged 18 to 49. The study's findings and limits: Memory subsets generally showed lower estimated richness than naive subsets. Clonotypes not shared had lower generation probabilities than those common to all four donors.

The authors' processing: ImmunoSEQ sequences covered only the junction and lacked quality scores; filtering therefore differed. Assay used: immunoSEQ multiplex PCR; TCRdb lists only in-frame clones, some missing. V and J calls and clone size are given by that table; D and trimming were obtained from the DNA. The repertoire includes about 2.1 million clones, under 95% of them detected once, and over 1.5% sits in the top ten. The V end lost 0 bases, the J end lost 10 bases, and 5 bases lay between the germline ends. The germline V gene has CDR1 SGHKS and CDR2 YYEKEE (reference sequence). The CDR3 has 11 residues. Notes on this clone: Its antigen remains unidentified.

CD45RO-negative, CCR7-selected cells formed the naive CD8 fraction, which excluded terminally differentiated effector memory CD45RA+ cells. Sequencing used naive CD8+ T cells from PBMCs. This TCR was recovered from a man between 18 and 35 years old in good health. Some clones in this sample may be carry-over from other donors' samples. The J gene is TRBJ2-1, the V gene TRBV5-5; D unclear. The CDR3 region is CASSLGGEQFF. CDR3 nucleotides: TGTGCCAGCAGCTTGGGGGGAGAGCAGTTCTTC.